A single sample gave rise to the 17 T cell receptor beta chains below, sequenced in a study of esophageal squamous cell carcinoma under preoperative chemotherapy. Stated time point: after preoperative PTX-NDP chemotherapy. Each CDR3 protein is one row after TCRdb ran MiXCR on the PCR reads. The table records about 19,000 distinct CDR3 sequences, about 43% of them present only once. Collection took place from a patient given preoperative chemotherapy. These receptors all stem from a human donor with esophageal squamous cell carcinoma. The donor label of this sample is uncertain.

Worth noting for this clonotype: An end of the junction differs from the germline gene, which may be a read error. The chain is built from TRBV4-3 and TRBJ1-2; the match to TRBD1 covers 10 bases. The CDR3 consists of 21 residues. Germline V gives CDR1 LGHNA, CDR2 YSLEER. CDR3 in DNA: TGCGCCAGCAGCAAAGACGGGACAGGGGACGCTTTGCCCGAACGGATCTATGGCTACACCTTC. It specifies CASSKDGTGDALPERIYGYTF.

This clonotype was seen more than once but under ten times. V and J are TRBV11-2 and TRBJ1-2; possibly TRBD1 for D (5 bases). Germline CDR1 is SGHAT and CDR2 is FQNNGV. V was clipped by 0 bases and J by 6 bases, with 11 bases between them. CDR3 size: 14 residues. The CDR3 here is CASSLENNRNGYTF. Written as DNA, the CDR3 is TGTGCCAGCAGCTTAGAGAACAACAGGAATGGCTACACCTTC.

CDR3 bases: TGTGCCACCAGTAAGGGACTGGGCATAATGAGGCAGTTCTTC. It is translated as CATSKGLGIMRQFF. V is TRBV24-1 and J is TRBJ2-1, with D maybe TRBD2 (6 bases). This CDR3 is 14 amino acids long. Trimming pared 6 bases from V and 12 bases from J, leaving 20 bases between. Germline CDR1 reads KGHDR; CDR2 reads SFDVKD.

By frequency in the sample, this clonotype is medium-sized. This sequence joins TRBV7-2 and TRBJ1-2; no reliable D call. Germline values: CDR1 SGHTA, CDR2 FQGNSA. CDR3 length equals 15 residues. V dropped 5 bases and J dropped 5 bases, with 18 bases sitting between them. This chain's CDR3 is CASSQASWDAYGYTF. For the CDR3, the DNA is TGTGCCAGCAGCCAGGCGAGCTGGGATGCATATGGCTACACCTTC.

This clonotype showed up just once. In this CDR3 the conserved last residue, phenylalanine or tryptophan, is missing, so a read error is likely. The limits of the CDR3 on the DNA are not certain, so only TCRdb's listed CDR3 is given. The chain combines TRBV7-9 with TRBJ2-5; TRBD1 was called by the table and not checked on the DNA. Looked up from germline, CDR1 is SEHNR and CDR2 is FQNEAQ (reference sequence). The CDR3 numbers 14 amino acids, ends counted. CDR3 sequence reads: CASSSTGWPTTQHS.

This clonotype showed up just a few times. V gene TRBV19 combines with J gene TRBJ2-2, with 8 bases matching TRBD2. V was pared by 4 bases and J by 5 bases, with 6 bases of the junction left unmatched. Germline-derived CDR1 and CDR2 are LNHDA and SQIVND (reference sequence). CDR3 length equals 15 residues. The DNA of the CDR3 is TGTGCCAGTAGTAGGACTAGCTCCGGGACCGGGGAGCTGTTTTTT. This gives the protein CASSRTSSGTGELFF.

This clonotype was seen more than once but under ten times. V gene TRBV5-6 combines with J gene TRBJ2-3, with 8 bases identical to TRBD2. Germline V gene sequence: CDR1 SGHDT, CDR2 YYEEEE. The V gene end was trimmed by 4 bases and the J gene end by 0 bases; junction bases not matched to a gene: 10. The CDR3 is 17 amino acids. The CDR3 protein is CASSGTGLGGSTDTQYF. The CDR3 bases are TGTGCCAGCAGCGGAACGGGACTAGGGGGGAGCACAGATACGCAGTATTTT.

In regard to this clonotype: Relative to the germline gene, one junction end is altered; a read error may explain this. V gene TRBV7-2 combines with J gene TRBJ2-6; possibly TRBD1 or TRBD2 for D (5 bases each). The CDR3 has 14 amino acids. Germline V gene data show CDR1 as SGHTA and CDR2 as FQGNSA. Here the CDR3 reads CARSSLSGAYVLNF. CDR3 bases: TGTGCCAGGAGTTCACTTTCCGGGGCCTACGTCCTGAATTTC.

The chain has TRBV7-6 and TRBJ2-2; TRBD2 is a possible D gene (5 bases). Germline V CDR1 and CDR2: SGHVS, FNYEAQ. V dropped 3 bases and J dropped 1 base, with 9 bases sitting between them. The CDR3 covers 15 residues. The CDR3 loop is CASSFLAENTGELFF. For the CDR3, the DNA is TGTGCCAGCAGCTTCCTAGCAGAGAACACCGGGGAGCTGTTTTTT.

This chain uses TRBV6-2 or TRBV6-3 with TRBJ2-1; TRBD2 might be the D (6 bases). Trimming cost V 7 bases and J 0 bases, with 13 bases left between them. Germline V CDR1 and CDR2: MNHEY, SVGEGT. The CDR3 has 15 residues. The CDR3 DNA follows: TGTGCCAGCACCGGACCGGGACTCTCCTACAATGAGCAGTTCTTC. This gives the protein CASTGPGLSYNEQFF.

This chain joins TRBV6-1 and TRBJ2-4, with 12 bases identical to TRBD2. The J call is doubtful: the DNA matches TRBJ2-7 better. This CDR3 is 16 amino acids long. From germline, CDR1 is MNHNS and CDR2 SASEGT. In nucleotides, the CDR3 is TGTGCCAGCGGTCGACTAGCGGGAGCTCAAGCCTACGAGCAGTACTTC. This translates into CASGRLAGAQAYEQYF.

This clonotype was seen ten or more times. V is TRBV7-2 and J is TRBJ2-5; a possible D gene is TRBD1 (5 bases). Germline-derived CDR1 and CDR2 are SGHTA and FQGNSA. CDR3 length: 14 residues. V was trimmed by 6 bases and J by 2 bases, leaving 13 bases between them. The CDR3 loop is CASSGQGSQETQYF. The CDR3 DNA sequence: TGTGCCAGCAGTGGACAAGGGTCACAAGAGACCCAGTACTTC.

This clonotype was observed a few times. CDR3 sequence reads: CASSQKGADTQYF. DNA of the CDR3: TGTGCCAGCAGCCAAAAGGGCGCAGATACGCAGTATTTT. The chain joins TRBV7-3 to TRBJ2-3; D is undetermined. V lost 5 bases and J lost 4, with 10 bases in between. The V gene's germline CDR1 is SGHTA and CDR2 FQGTGA. The CDR3 spans 13 residues. Filled out from reference TRBV7-3 and TRBJ2-3, the complete variable domain reads GAGVSQTPSNKVTEKGKYVELRCDPISGHTALYWYRQSLGQGPEFLIYFQGTGAADDSGLPNDRFFAVRPEGSVSTLKIQRTERGDSAVYLCASSQKGADTQYFGPGTRLTVL.

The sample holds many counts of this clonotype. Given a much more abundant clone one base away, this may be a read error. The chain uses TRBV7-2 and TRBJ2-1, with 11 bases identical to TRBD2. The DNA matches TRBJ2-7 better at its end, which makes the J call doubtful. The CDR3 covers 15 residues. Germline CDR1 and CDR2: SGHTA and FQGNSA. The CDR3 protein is CASSLGTSGYNEQYF. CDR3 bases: TGTGCCAGCAGCTTGGGGACTAGCGGCTACAATGAGCAGTACTTC.

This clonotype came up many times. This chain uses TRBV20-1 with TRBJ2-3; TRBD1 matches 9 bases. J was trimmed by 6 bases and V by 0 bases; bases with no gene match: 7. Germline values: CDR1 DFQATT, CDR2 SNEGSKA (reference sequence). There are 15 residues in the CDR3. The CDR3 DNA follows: TGCAGTGCTAGAGATCCACAGGGGGCAATTGATACGCAGTATTTT. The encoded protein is CSARDPQGAIDTQYF.

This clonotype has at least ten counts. CDR3 region: CASSLMVAGGPKVQFF. The DNA for the CDR3 is TGTGCCAGCAGCTTAATGGTTGCGGGGGGGCCTAAGGTGCAGTTCTTC. The chain carries TRBV7-3 and TRBJ2-5, with 9 bases matching TRBD2. The DNA matches TRBJ2-1 better at its end, which makes the J call doubtful. Germline V lookup: CDR1 SGHTA, CDR2 FQGTGA. This CDR3 is built from 16 residues.

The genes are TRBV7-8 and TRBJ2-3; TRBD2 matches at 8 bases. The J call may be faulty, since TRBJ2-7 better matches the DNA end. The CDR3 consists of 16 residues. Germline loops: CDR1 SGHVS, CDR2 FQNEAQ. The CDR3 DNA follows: TGTGCCAGCAGCGAAACGGGGGGGGGAGCCACAGACACGCAGTACTTC. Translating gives CASSETGGGATDTQYF.